These 8 T cell receptor beta chains came from one sample sequenced in a study of cytomegalovirus exposure and HLA in healthy donors. The PCR ran on 60 Vbeta and 13 Jbeta primers. Measured with immunoSEQ multiplex PCR; TCRdb has only the in-frame clones, and not every one. The table shows some 150,000 clones, with over 80% occurring only once. Sequences were obtained from PBMCs. These receptors originate from a male donor in good health and CMV-seronegative.

The chain recombines TRBV7-2 with TRBJ2-2; D not certain. Germline assignment: CDR1 SGHTA and CDR2 FQGNSA. CDR3 length equals 13 residues. V was shortened by 1 base and J by 4 bases, with 4 bases between the two germline ends. The CDR3 reads CASSLVSTGELFF. DNA for the CDR3: TGTGCCAGCAGCTTAGTCTCCACCGGGGAGCTGTTTTTT.

The chain uses TRBV5-4 and TRBJ2-7; D perhaps matches TRBD1 (7 bases). The CDR3 covers 15 residues. Looked up from germline, CDR1 is SGHNT and CDR2 is YYREEE (reference sequence). The V end was cut by 3 bases, the J end by 6 bases, with 19 bases between. As DNA, the CDR3 is TGTGCCAGCAGCTCCGTACAGGGGAGGAGAGGCGAGCAGTACTTC. Translating gives CASSSVQGRRGEQYF.

V and J are TRBV7-3 and TRBJ2-1, with 8 bases aligning to TRBD1. CDR3 length equals 17 residues. Germline CDR1 reads SGHTA; CDR2 reads FQGTGA. Trimming at V came to 5 bases and at J to 2 bases, leaving 11 bases not matched to a gene. The CDR3 sequence is CASSPTRQGSTYNEQFF. In DNA form, the CDR3 reads TGTGCCAGCAGCCCAACACGACAGGGGTCTACCTACAATGAGCAGTTCTTC.

The table lists this clone with a few counts. Additional DNA sequences in this sample encode the identical CDR3. The rearrangement uses TRBV6-4 and TRBJ2-3; 9 bases are shared with TRBD2. The V gene's germline CDR1 is MRHNA and CDR2 SNTAGT. With 0 bases clipped from V and 4 bases from J, the junction kept 2 bases outside the gene matches. This CDR3 is 15 amino acids long. CDR3 amino acids: CASSDSRGGADTQYF. The CDR3 DNA reads TGTGCCAGCAGTGACTCTCGCGGGGGGGCAGATACGCAGTATTTT.

The rearrangement links TRBV7-2 to TRBJ1-2; 10 bases fit TRBD1. Trimming at V came to 3 bases and at J to 4 bases, leaving 2 bases not matched to a gene. CDR1 and CDR2 (germline): SGHTA, FQGNSA. This CDR3 is built from 14 residues. This CDR3 reads CASSFGTGAYGYTF. Here the CDR3 DNA reads TGTGCCAGCAGCTTTGGGACAGGGGCCTATGGCTACACCTTC.

The chain carries TRBV10-3 and TRBJ2-1, with TRBD2 matching 7 bases. Germline lookup yields CDR1 ENHRY and CDR2 SYGVKD. J gave up 4 bases and V 0 bases, and 3 bases lay outside the gene matches. CDR3 length equals 15 residues. The CDR3 region is CAISESTSLYNEQFF. The CDR3 DNA is TGTGCCATCAGTGAGTCGACTAGCCTGTACAATGAGCAGTTCTTC.

V gene TRBV29-1 combines with J gene TRBJ2-5; tentative D call: TRBD2 (5 bases). V was cut by 7 bases and J by 2 bases, with 8 bases left in between. CDR3 length equals 11 residues. Germline V gives CDR1 SQVTM, CDR2 ANQGSEA. The CDR3 region has the DNA TGCAGCGGAACTAGACAAGAGACCCAGTACTTC. Protein sequence: CSGTRQETQYF.

Of note for this clone: This sample includes further DNA sequences coding for the same CDR3. The rearrangement joins TRBV7-2 to TRBJ2-1; possibly TRBD2 for D (6 bases). CDR3 length equals 13 residues. Trimming removed 1 base from V and 7 bases from J, with 8 bases in between. The germline CDR1 and CDR2 sequences are SGHTA and FQGNSA. The CDR3 DNA follows: TGTGCCAGCAGCTTAGTACGGGGGAATGAGCAGTTCTTC. Amino acid sequence: CASSLVRGNEQFF.